The 20 T cell receptor beta chains presented below share a single source sample, sequenced in a study of TIL therapy for anti-PD-1-resistant metastatic lung cancer. The time point here: pre-treatment sample, taken before nivolumab and TIL therapy. The immunoSEQ assay was v3. Using immunoSEQ multiplex PCR, the repertoire was profiled, and TCRdb retains in-frame clones only, with some absent. The sample lists some 20,000 clones; over 75% were seen once. This specimen consisted of blood, obtained at baseline. The receptors come from a person aged 25 to 79 with non-small cell lung cancer.

This chain links TRBV2 with TRBJ2-7; D ambiguous. V lost 6 bases to trimming and J lost 0 bases, with 12 bases between them. The length of the CDR3 is 14 residues. Germline V lookup: CDR1 SNHLY, CDR2 FYNNEI. The CDR3 here is CASSGLDISYEQYF. The CDR3 DNA is TGTGCCAGCAGCGGGCTCGACATCTCCTACGAGCAGTACTTC.

The V gene is TRBV2, the J gene TRBJ2-1; 14 bases align to TRBD2. CDR1 and CDR2 (germline): SNHLY, FYNNEI. The CDR3 covers 14 residues. Unmatched junction bases numbered 8, after V lost 10 bases and J lost 9 bases. CDR3 sequence: CAISGTSGRGEQFF. In nucleotides, the CDR3 is TGTGCCATCTCCGGGACTAGCGGGAGAGGTGAGCAGTTCTTC. The full variable domain, rest sourced from reference TRBV2 and TRBJ2-1, is EPEVTQTPSHQVTQMGQEVILRCVPISNHLYFYWYRQILGQKVEFLVSFYNNEISEKSEIFDDQFSVERPDGSNFTLKIRSTKLEDSAMYFCAISGTSGRGEQFFGPGTRLTVL.

V gene TRBV28 combines with J gene TRBJ2-1, with D perhaps matching TRBD1 (6 bases). CDR1 is MDHEN, CDR2 SYDVKM, per germline. The V and J ends lost 6 bases and 8 bases respectively, with 8 bases between them. CDR3 size: 11 residues. CDR3 in amino acids: CASRQGHEQFF. Written as DNA, the CDR3 is TGTGCCAGCAGGCAGGGGCATGAGCAGTTCTTC.

The chain uses TRBV11-2 and TRBJ2-7, with D uncertain. V was pared by 5 bases and J by 2 bases, with 10 bases between. Germline CDR1 and CDR2: SGHAT and FQNNGV. This CDR3 is built from 13 residues. This CDR3 reads CASSRGRPYEQYF. CDR3 nucleotides: TGTGCCAGCAGCCGAGGACGTCCCTACGAGCAGTACTTC.

This chain connects TRBV4-1 to TRBJ2-3, with D uncertain. The V gene lost 5 bases and the J gene lost 8 bases, with 14 bases spanning the gap. This CDR3 region has 13 residues. Germline assignment: CDR1 MGHRA and CDR2 YSYEKL. CDR3 loop: CASSSDQSGTQYF. In DNA form, the CDR3 reads TGCGCCAGCAGCAGCGACCAGAGTGGTACGCAGTATTTT.

This rearrangement joins TRBV7-9 to TRBJ2-7; 9 nucleotides agree with TRBD2. Trimming removed 5 bases from V and 5 bases from J; junction bases left unmatched: 16. Germline CDR1 and CDR2: SEHNR and FQNEAQ (reference sequence). The CDR3 sequence is 17 residues long. CDR3 in DNA: TGTGCCAGCAGCCCACCCGTAGGGGTAGCGGGAGTTAACGAGCAGTACTTC. Translation gives CASSPPVGVAGVNEQYF.

V gene TRBV7-2 combines with J gene TRBJ2-1; 13 bases agree with TRBD2. The ends lost 2 bases at V and 13 bases at J; junction bases unmatched: 8. Germline-derived CDR1 and CDR2 are SGHTA and FQGNSA. The CDR3 covers 15 residues. Here the CDR3 DNA reads TGTGCCAGCAGCTTAAGTTCCGGGACTAGCGGGGAACAGTTCTTC. Its protein is CASSLSSGTSGEQFF.

The chain carries TRBV4-3 and TRBJ1-1; tentative D call: TRBD1 (5 bases). There are 15 residues in the CDR3. V was pared by 4 bases and J by 2 bases, with 14 bases between. The germline CDR1 and CDR2 sequences are LGHNA and YSLEER. DNA for the CDR3: TGCGCCAGCAGCCGGGATTATGACAGCAACACTGAAGCTTTCTTT. Encoded protein: CASSRDYDSNTEAFF.

The chain carries TRBV7-8 and TRBJ2-5; 13 nucleotides agree with TRBD2. This CDR3 is 17 amino acids long. V gave up 6 bases and J gave up 0 bases; unmatched junction bases: 7. CDR1 SGHVS and CDR2 FQNEAQ come from the germline V gene. The CDR3 DNA follows: TGTGCCAGCAGGCTACTAGCGGGGGGGGGTTACCAAGAGACCCAGTACTTC. It is translated as CASRLLAGGGYQETQYF.

This rearrangement joins TRBV4-1 to TRBJ2-3; a weak D match, TRBD1 (6 bases). V was cut by 5 bases and J by 6 bases, with 6 bases left in between. CDR1 and CDR2 from the germline V gene are MGHRA and YSYEKL. The CDR3 covers 11 residues. The CDR3 region is CASSRGDTQYF. In nucleotides, the CDR3 is TGCGCCAGCAGCAGGGGGGATACGCAGTATTTT.

The chain is built from TRBV4-3 and TRBJ2-7, with a weak D call TRBD1 (6 bases). V gave up 1 base and J gave up 0 bases, with 13 bases separating them. This CDR3 comprises 16 residues. The germline gives CDR1 LGHNA, CDR2 YSLEER. CDR3 nucleotides: TGCGCCAGCAGCCAAGGACTTGACAGGAGCTCCTACGAGCAGTACTTC. This encodes CASSQGLDRSSYEQYF.

The genes are TRBV6-6 and TRBJ1-5, with D perhaps TRBD1 (6 bases). CDR3 length: 17 amino acids. CDR1 MNHNY and CDR2 SVGAGI come from the germline V gene (reference sequence). Trimming removed 5 bases at V and 1 base at J, with 18 bases between. This CDR3 reads CASSPVGQGKSNQPQHF. The CDR3 coding sequence is TGTGCCAGCAGTCCCGTGGGTCAGGGGAAGAGCAATCAGCCCCAGCATTTT.

This rearrangement joins TRBV3-1 (or the pseudogene TRBV3-2) to TRBJ1-6, with D possibly matching TRBD1 (5 bases). Looked up from germline, CDR1 is LGHDT and CDR2 is YNNKEL (reference sequence). Trimming stripped 1 base from V and 9 bases from J, with 22 bases between. CDR3 length: 18 residues. The CDR3 DNA reads as TGTGCCAGCAGCCAAGCCCGGCACTCGGGGCTGGGGGGTTCACCCCTCCACTTT. This gives the protein CASSQARHSGLGGSPLHF.

This rearrangement joins TRBV6-6 to TRBJ1-5, with unresolved D. From germline, CDR1 is MNHNY and CDR2 SVGAGI (reference sequence). With 5 bases removed from V and 3 bases from J, the gap between germline ends came to 11 bases. The CDR3 runs to 14 residues. The CDR3, as DNA: TGTGCCAGCAGTGGGGTGCAGCTCAATCAGCCCCAGCATTTT. Its protein is CASSGVQLNQPQHF.

There are a few counts of this clone. The rearrangement joins TRBV4-1 to TRBJ1-4, with D unresolved. The ends were cut back, 0 bases at V and 5 bases at J, with 13 bases in the middle. Germline CDR1 reads MGHRA; CDR2 reads YSYEKL. This CDR3 region has 16 residues. CDR3 region: CASSQDWATLNEKLFF. CDR3 DNA sequence: TGCGCCAGCAGCCAAGATTGGGCTACGCTAAATGAAAAACTGTTTTTT.

The chain is built from TRBV19 and TRBJ2-7, with D unclear. The CDR3 is 14 residues long. Germline V gene lookup returns CDR1 LNHDA and CDR2 SQIVND (reference sequence). V lost 5 bases and J lost 8, with 19 bases in between. CDR3 sequence: CASSPYSVRPQQYF. The CDR3 nucleotides read TGTGCCAGTAGTCCCTACAGCGTCCGCCCCCAGCAGTACTTC. Using reference TRBV19 and TRBJ2-7 for the parts outside the CDR3, the full variable domain is DGGITQSPKYLFRKEGQNVTLSCEQNLNHDAMYWYRQDPGQGLRLIYYSQIVNDFQKGDIAEGYSVSREKKESFPLTVTSAQKNPTAFYLCASSPYSVRPQQYFGPGTRLTVT.

V and J are TRBV27 and TRBJ2-7; TRBD1 aligns across 9 bases. Losses at the gene ends were 2 bases for V and 7 bases for J; bases not matched to a gene: 6. Looked up from germline, CDR1 is MNHEY and CDR2 is SMNVEV (reference sequence). The CDR3 consists of 14 residues. The CDR3 loop reads CASSLGTGIWEQYF. CDR3 coding DNA: TGTGCCAGCAGTTTAGGGACAGGGATCTGGGAGCAGTACTTC.

The chain joins TRBV18 to TRBJ2-3; D is unresolved. The CDR3 has 13 amino acids. The V gene lost 6 bases and the J gene lost 0 bases, with 7 bases spanning the gap. The V gene's germline CDR1 is KGHSH and CDR2 LQKENI. The CDR3 DNA reads TGTGCCAGCTCGTTTCTCAGCACAGATACGCAGTATTTT. Translating it yields CASSFLSTDTQYF.

The chain recombines TRBV5-6 with TRBJ2-1; 7 bases line up with TRBD1. Per the germline V gene, CDR1 is SGHDT and CDR2 is YYEEEE. CDR3 size: 15 residues. J lost 2 bases, V lost 4 bases, and 6 bases had no gene match. CDR3 sequence reads: CASSLPGQPYNEQFF. The CDR3 DNA sequence: TGTGCCAGCAGCCTACCGGGACAGCCCTACAATGAGCAGTTCTTC.

J is TRBJ2-1 and V is TRBV5-4; 7 nucleotides line up with TRBD2. The CDR3 runs to 14 residues. J gave up 10 bases and V 0 bases, and 7 bases lay outside the gene matches. The germline V gene has CDR1 SGHNT and CDR2 YYREEE (reference sequence). The CDR3 spells CASSLVSGRAEQFF. The CDR3 nucleotides are TGTGCCAGCAGCTTGGTGAGTGGGAGGGCCGAGCAGTTCTTC.